One and the same sample provided the 32 T cell receptor beta chains below, sequenced in a study of T cells after yellow fever vaccination. MiXCR, run by TCRdb on the 5' RACE reads, gives a single entry per CDR3 protein. In the table there are 300,000 to 400,000 distinct CDR3 sequences, 3% to 4.5% of which are singletons. The material was PBMCs, obtained 5 days after the yellow fever booster vaccination. Every receptor here comes from a man between 18 and 29 years old who received the YFV17D yellow fever vaccine.

The V and J genes are TRBV7-2 and TRBJ1-1; 7 positions agree with TRBD1. CDR1 is SGHTA and CDR2 is FQGNSA in the germline V gene. With 0 bases clipped from V and 1 base from J, the junction kept 8 bases outside the gene matches. The CDR3 is 17 amino acids. The CDR3 region has the DNA TGTGCCAGCAGCTTAGCCGGCCAGGGGGGTGAGAACACTGAAGCTTTCTTT. Protein product: CASSLAGQGGENTEAFF.

This clonotype was observed a few times. The chain employs TRBV7-6 and TRBJ1-2; D unresolved. The V and J ends lost 0 bases and 2 bases respectively, with 13 bases between them. The CDR3 length is 16 residues. Germline V gene lookup returns CDR1 SGHVS and CDR2 FNYEAQ. CDR3 sequence: CASSLAPFGQNYGYTF. DNA of the CDR3: TGTGCCAGCAGCTTAGCCCCTTTTGGGCAGAACTATGGCTACACCTTC.

This clonotype was counted at least ten times. V gene TRBV7-2 combines with J gene TRBJ2-7; no clear D. CDR1 and CDR2 (germline): SGHTA, FQGNSA. Trimming shortened V by 3 bases and J by 2 bases, and 14 bases separated the two germline ends. The CDR3 consists of 15 residues. Here the CDR3 DNA reads TGTGCCAGCAGCTTGGAGCCTGGACGGACCTACGAGCAGTACGTC. It specifies CASSLEPGRTYEQYV.

The rearrangement links TRBV11-2 to TRBJ2-1, with TRBD2 as a possible D gene (6 bases). Germline V lookup: CDR1 SGHAT, CDR2 FQNNGV. The V end was cut by 3 bases, the J end by 4 bases, with 16 bases between. This CDR3 comprises 16 residues. CDR3 sequence (DNA): TGTGCCAGCAGCTTTAGCGGCCTCACCAATTACAATGAGCAGTTCTTC. This translates into CASSFSGLTNYNEQFF.

This clonotype was observed many times. The J gene is TRBJ1-1, the V gene TRBV7-9, with unresolved D. V was pared by 1 base and J by 8 bases, with 17 bases between. Germline CDR1 and CDR2: SEHNR and FQNEAQ (reference sequence). This CDR3 has 15 residues. CDR3 nucleotides: TGTGCCAGCAGCTTAGATGACGGCGGCCCCCGGGAAGCTTTCTTT. Translated, it gives CASSLDDGGPREAFF.

This clonotype was seen a few times. This chain uses TRBV12-3 or TRBV12-4 with TRBJ2-5, with 12 positions matching TRBD2. There are 14 residues in the CDR3. V dropped 6 bases and J dropped 4; count of bases not matched to a gene: 3. CDR3 nucleotides: TGTGCCAGCAGGGCTAGCGGGGGGGGAGAGACCCAGTACTTC. It yields the protein CASRASGGGETQYF.

The chain uses TRBV6-2 or TRBV6-3 and TRBJ2-5, with TRBD1 matching 7 bases. Germline V gene data show CDR1 as MNHEY and CDR2 as SVGEGT. With 4 bases clipped from V and 2 bases from J, the junction kept 7 bases outside the gene matches. CDR3 length: 15 amino acids. The CDR3 region is CASSSIRDRQETQYF. The CDR3 DNA reads TGTGCCAGCAGTTCGATCCGGGACAGACAAGAGACCCAGTACTTC.

This clonotype appeared many times. This rearrangement joins TRBV7-2 to TRBJ2-2; tentatively, D is TRBD1 (5 bases). V was pared by 5 bases and J by 8 bases, with 21 bases between. Germline CDR1 is SGHTA and CDR2 is FQGNSA. This CDR3 has 16 residues. CDR3 coding DNA: TGTGCCAGCAGCCCAAACCAATGGGGCGAAGGGGGGGAGCTGTTTTTT. This translates into CASSPNQWGEGGELFF. The variable domain in full, with the rest retrieved from reference TRBV7-2 and TRBJ2-2, is GAGVSQSPSNKVTEKGKDVELRCDPISGHTALYWYRQSLGQGLEFLIYFQGNSAPDKSGLPSDRFSAERTGGSVSTLTIQRTQQEDSAVYLCASSPNQWGEGGELFFGEGSRLTVL.

V gene TRBV12-3 or TRBV12-4 combines with J gene TRBJ2-1; tentatively, D is TRBD1 (7 bases). V dropped 6 bases and J dropped 7 bases, with 19 bases sitting between them. This CDR3 spans 15 amino acids. CDR3 region: CASSLKQGRWNEQFF. The CDR3 coding sequence is TGTGCCAGCAGCCTGAAACAGGGGAGGTGGAATGAGCAGTTCTTC.

This clonotype has more than one count but fewer than ten. This chain links TRBV5-1 with TRBJ1-1, with D possibly TRBD1 on 5 matching bases. Germline lookup yields CDR1 SGHRS and CDR2 YFSETQ. V was trimmed by 0 bases and J by 5 bases, leaving 17 bases between them. This CDR3 contains 16 residues. CDR3 DNA: TGCGCCAGCAGCTTGGCCTTCAACCAGGGACGAACTGAAGCTTTCTTT. It codes for CASSLAFNQGRTEAFF.

This clonotype was observed many times. The chain carries TRBV6-1 and TRBJ2-5; the D gene is possibly TRBD2 (6 bases). Germline CDR1 MNHNS, CDR2 SASEGT. The V end was cut by 1 base, the J end by 1 base, with 13 bases between. CDR3 length: 16 amino acids. CDR3 bases: TGTGCCAGCAGTGAAGGACTAGAAGGCCCCCAAGAGACCCAGTACTTC. Protein sequence: CASSEGLEGPQETQYF.

The rearrangement links TRBV18 to TRBJ2-1, with D possibly being TRBD1 (5 bases). Trimming cost V 6 bases and J 3 bases, with 15 bases left between them. Per the germline V gene, CDR1 is KGHSH and CDR2 is LQKENI. The CDR3 is 15 amino acids. For the CDR3, the DNA is TGTGCCAGCTCGCTCCTTGCAGGGCTCTACAATGAGCAGTTCTTC. Residues: CASSLLAGLYNEQFF.

This clonotype was observed at least ten times. The V gene is TRBV7-9, the J gene TRBJ1-1, with D perhaps matching TRBD1 (5 bases). Germline CDR1 reads SEHNR; CDR2 reads FQNEAQ (reference sequence). CDR3 size: 14 residues. Trimming took off 5 bases at V and 6 bases at J, with 16 bases between the two ends. The CDR3 protein is CASSGNGGWAEAFF. DNA of the CDR3: TGTGCCAGCAGCGGAAACGGGGGGTGGGCTGAAGCTTTCTTT. Variable domain in full (rest from reference TRBV7-9 and TRBJ1-1): DTGVSQNPRHKITKRGQNVTFRCDPISEHNRLYWYRQTLGQGPEFLTYFQNEAQLEKSRLLSDRFSAERPKGSFSTLEIQRTEQGDSAMYLCASSGNGGWAEAFFGQGTRLTVV.

This clonotype was counted at least ten times. V is TRBV7-2 and J is TRBJ1-5, with D unclear. V lost 1 base to trimming and J lost 7 bases, with 8 bases between them. CDR1 and CDR2 (germline): SGHTA, FQGNSA. The CDR3 is 13 amino acids. Here the CDR3 DNA reads TGTGCCAGCAGCTTAGGGTCGGGACAGCCCCAGCATTTT. The encoded protein is CASSLGSGQPQHF.

The V call is TRBV4-3, the J call TRBJ2-1; 9 positions match TRBD2. V trimming: 0 bases; J trimming: 16 bases; junction bases outside the gene matches: 10. This CDR3 spans 14 amino acids. Germline V gene sequence: CDR1 LGHNA, CDR2 YSLEER. The CDR3 sequence is CASSQDGLGTSKFF. The DNA of the CDR3 is TGCGCCAGCAGCCAAGATGGCCTGGGGACTAGCAAATTCTTC.

This clonotype has more than one count but fewer than ten. The V call is TRBV27, the J call TRBJ1-2, with a possible D match to TRBD1 (5 bases). The CDR3 is made up of 14 amino acids. The germline gives CDR1 MNHEY, CDR2 SMNVEV (reference sequence). V was shortened by 2 bases and J by 7 bases, with 14 bases between the two germline ends. CDR3 DNA sequence: TGTGCCAGCAGTTTACAGGGAAGGGGCGGTGGCTACACCTTC. The encoded protein is CASSLQGRGGGYTF.

This clonotype has more than one count but fewer than ten. The chain is built from TRBV27 and TRBJ2-1; D is unresolved. Germline V lookup: CDR1 MNHEY, CDR2 SMNVEV (reference sequence). This CDR3 spans 10 amino acids. V was clipped by 10 bases and J by 8 bases, with 9 bases between them. The CDR3 region has the DNA TGTGCCAAAAAATTGGATGAGCAGTTCTTC. Translating gives CAKKLDEQFF.

The CDR3 sequence: CARGKTPKTGTSGNTIYF. CDR3 in DNA: TGTGCCAGGGGCAAAACCCCAAAGACTGGAACCTCTGGAAACACCATATATTTT. The V call is TRBV7-9, the J call TRBJ1-3; no firm D call. The CDR3 has 18 residues. V shed 9 bases and J shed 0 bases, with 24 bases lying between them. From germline, CDR1 is SEHNR and CDR2 FQNEAQ (reference sequence).

This clonotype appeared many times. CDR3 bases: TGTGCCAGCAGCCACATACGACAGGGACTTGGATTCTACGAGCAGTACTTC. This sequence encodes CASSHIRQGLGFYEQYF. The V call is TRBV11-2, the J call TRBJ2-7, with D tentatively TRBD1 (7 bases). V was pared by 5 bases and J by 3 bases, with 23 bases between. There are 17 residues in the CDR3. Germline values: CDR1 SGHAT, CDR2 FQNNGV.

There are many counts of this clonotype. The rearrangement joins TRBV7-2 to TRBJ1-5, with D possibly matching TRBD1 (5 bases). The CDR3 runs to 15 residues. The germline V gene encodes CDR1 SGHTA and CDR2 FQGNSA. Trimming removed 3 bases at V and 3 bases at J, with 12 bases between. The CDR3, as DNA: TGTGCCAGCAGCTTTCGTGTAGGGGTCAATCAGCCCCAGCATTTT. It translates to CASSFRVGVNQPQHF. Looking up the rest from reference TRBV7-2 and TRBJ1-5 gives the full variable domain: GAGVSQSPSNKVTEKGKDVELRCDPISGHTALYWYRQSLGQGLEFLIYFQGNSAPDKSGLPSDRFSAERTGGSVSTLTIQRTQQEDSAVYLCASSFRVGVNQPQHFGDGTRLSIL.

This clonotype turned up a few times. V is TRBV27 and J is TRBJ1-6; no reliable D call. The CDR3 has 16 residues. Trimming shortened V by 2 bases and J by 1 base, and 9 bases separated the two germline ends. CDR1 and CDR2 (germline): MNHEY, SMNVEV (reference sequence). In nucleotides, the CDR3 is TGTGCCAGCAGTTTAGTAAAGGAATCCTATAATTCACCCCTCCACTTT. This translates into CASSLVKESYNSPLHF.

The rearrangement joins TRBV15 to TRBJ1-4, with D tentatively TRBD1 (6 bases). Per the germline V gene, CDR1 is LNHNV and CDR2 is YYDKDF (reference sequence). The length of the CDR3 is 14 residues. The V gene lost 1 base and the J gene lost 7 bases, with 10 bases spanning the gap. CDR3 in DNA: TGTGCCACCAGCAGAGGGGAAGGGGGTGAAAAACTGTTTTTT. Translation gives CATSRGEGGEKLFF.

This sequence joins TRBV19 and TRBJ2-1, with TRBD1 as a possible D gene (5 bases). The germline V gene has CDR1 LNHDA and CDR2 SQIVND (reference sequence). The V end lost 3 bases, the J end lost 6 bases, and 9 bases lay between the germline ends. CDR3 length: 13 amino acids. The CDR3 coding sequence is TGTGCCAGTAGTATGCAGGGCACCAATGAGCAGTTCTTC. This gives the protein CASSMQGTNEQFF.

The chain couples TRBV5-4 to TRBJ2-3, with 8 bases lining up with TRBD2. This CDR3 contains 16 residues. The germline V gene encodes CDR1 SGHNT and CDR2 YYREEE (reference sequence). J was trimmed by 5 bases and V by 1 base; bases with no gene match: 9. CDR3 in DNA: TGTGCCAGCAGCTTGTCCGGCGGGGGGAATGAAGATACGCAGTATTTT. Translated, it gives CASSLSGGGNEDTQYF.

This clonotype has only a few counts. The rearrangement links TRBV6-4 to TRBJ2-1; TRBD1 agrees at 8 bases. The CDR3 covers 13 residues. The germline CDR1 and CDR2 sequences are MRHNA and SNTAGT. V shed 2 bases and J 15 bases; nucleotides not matched to a gene: 9. DNA of the CDR3: TGTGCCAGCAGTGACAGGGGGACAGGTCCTTTGTTCTTC. It yields the protein CASSDRGTGPLFF.

There are a few counts of this clonotype. This chain connects TRBV15 to TRBJ2-1; 9 bases match TRBD2. This CDR3 spans 16 amino acids. Germline V gives CDR1 LNHNV, CDR2 YYDKDF (reference sequence). The V segment lost 2 bases and the J segment 3 bases; nucleotides outside the gene matches: 5. The CDR3 region is CATSRPKRGVYNEQFF. Here the CDR3 DNA reads TGTGCCACCAGCAGACCAAAGCGGGGGGTCTACAATGAGCAGTTCTTC.

This clonotype has more than one count but fewer than ten. This rearrangement joins TRBV7-9 to TRBJ1-1; 8 bases line up with TRBD1. V lost 8 bases and J lost 0; bases outside the gene matches: 5. The CDR3 has 14 residues. CDR1 SEHNR and CDR2 FQNEAQ come from the germline V gene (reference sequence). CDR3 DNA sequence: TGTGCCAGCTTTGGGGACAGGTTGAACACTGAAGCTTTCTTT. It encodes CASFGDRLNTEAFF.

Ten or more counts support this clonotype. The V and J genes are TRBV20-1 and TRBJ1-5; D not certain. Germline V CDR1 and CDR2: DFQATT, SNEGSKA (reference sequence). V was trimmed by 7 bases and J by 4 bases, leaving 14 bases between them. The CDR3 is 13 amino acids. CDR3 bases: TGCAGTGTGAAGGGAACAGCGAATCAGCCCCAGCATTTT. This encodes CSVKGTANQPQHF.

This chain connects TRBV7-9 to TRBJ1-6; D is ambiguous. V lost 8 bases to trimming and J lost 9 bases, with 11 bases between them. CDR3 length equals 12 residues. The germline V gene has CDR1 SEHNR and CDR2 FQNEAQ (reference sequence). The CDR3, as DNA: TGTGCCAGCGGCGTGATGGGTTCACCCCTCCACTTT. Its protein is CASGVMGSPLHF.

Only a few counts were recorded for this clonotype. The chain is built from TRBV7-6 and TRBJ1-5, with a tentative D call TRBD1 (6 bases). The germline gives CDR1 SGHVS, CDR2 FNYEAQ. V was cut by 5 bases and J by 7 bases, with 12 bases left in between. The CDR3 loop spans 13 amino acids. CDR3 amino acids: CASSPDRTQPQHF. Here the CDR3 DNA reads TGTGCCAGCAGCCCGGACAGAACCCAGCCCCAGCATTTT.

The rearrangement joins TRBV4-1 to TRBJ2-7, with 7 bases fitting TRBD1. Germline V lookup: CDR1 MGHRA, CDR2 YSYEKL. Trimming took 3 bases from V and 2 from J; bases not matched to a gene: 4. The CDR3 length is 14 residues. Here the CDR3 DNA reads TGCGCCAGCAGCCACACTCAGGGGGCCTACGAGCAGTACTTC. This encodes CASSHTQGAYEQYF.

In nucleotides, the CDR3 is TGCAGCGTTGGGGGACAGACGAACACCGGGGAGCTGTTTTTT. Residues: CSVGGQTNTGELFF. The chain employs TRBV29-1 and TRBJ2-2; 7 bases agree with TRBD1. V dropped 4 bases and J dropped 0; count of bases not matched to a gene: 2. The germline gives CDR1 SQVTM, CDR2 ANQGSEA. The CDR3 is made up of 14 amino acids.